This TCR beta chain was sequenced for a study of early T cells in non-severe SARS-CoV-2 infection. CDR1 is SGHAT, CDR2 FQNNGV, per germline. With 5 bases removed from V and 7 bases from J, the gap between germline ends came to 21 bases. The CDR3 runs 15 residues. TCRdb fed the 5' RACE reads into MiXCR, producing one record per CDR3 protein. Seen here are roughly 40,000 distinct CDR3 sequences, roughly 6% observed once, and the top ten hold around 12%. This chain joins TRBV11-2 and TRBJ2-7, with D possibly called TRBD1 or TRBD2 (5 bases each). Input material: whole blood. The origin of this receptor is an adult who was a healthcare worker with PCR-confirmed SARS-CoV-2 infection or an uninfected control (not recorded which). The CDR3 DNA is TGTGCCAGCAGCCCCGTGGGGGACGGACTCGGGGAGCAGTACTTC. Its protein is CASSPVGDGLGEQYF.